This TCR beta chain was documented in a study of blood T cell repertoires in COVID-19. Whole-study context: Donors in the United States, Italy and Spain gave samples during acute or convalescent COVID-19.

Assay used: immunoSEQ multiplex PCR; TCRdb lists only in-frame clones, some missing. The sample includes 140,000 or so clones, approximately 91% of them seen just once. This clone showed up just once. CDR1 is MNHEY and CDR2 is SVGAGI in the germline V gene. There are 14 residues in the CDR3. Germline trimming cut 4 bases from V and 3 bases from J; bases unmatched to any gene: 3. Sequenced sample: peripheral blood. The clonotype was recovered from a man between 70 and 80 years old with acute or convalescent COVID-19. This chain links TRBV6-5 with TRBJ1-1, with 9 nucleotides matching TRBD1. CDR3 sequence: CASSWDRVDTEAFF. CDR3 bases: TGTGCCAGCAGTTGGGACAGGGTGGACACTGAAGCTTTCTTT.